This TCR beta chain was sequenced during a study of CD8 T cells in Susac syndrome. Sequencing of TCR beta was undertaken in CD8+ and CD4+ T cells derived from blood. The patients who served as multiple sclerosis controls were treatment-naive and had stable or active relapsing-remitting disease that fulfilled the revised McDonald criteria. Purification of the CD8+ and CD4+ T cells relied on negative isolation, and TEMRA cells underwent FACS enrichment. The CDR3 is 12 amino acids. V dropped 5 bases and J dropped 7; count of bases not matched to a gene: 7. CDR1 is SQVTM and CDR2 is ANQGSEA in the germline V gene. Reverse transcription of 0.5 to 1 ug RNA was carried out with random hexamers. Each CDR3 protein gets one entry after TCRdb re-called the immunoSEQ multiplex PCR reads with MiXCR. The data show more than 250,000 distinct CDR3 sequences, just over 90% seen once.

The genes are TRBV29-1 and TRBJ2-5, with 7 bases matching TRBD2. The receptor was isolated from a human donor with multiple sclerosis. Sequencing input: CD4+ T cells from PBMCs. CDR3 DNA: TGCAGCGTTACTAGCGTTCAGGGGACCCAGTACTTC. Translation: CSVTSVQGTQYF.